These 21 T cell receptor beta chains were sequenced from one sample in a study of T-cell reconstitution after alpha-beta-depleted transplantation in children (dated by TCRdb to the mid-2010s). Receptor libraries were prepared by PCR. Sequencer: Illumina HiSeq 2500. To normalize quantification of the TCRbeta repertoire, the TCR libraries were built with molecular barcoding that relied on unique molecular identifiers. TCRdb itself trimmed the public reads at Q25 with fastp, ran MiXCR and retained productive beta chains. All rows with the same CDR3 protein become a single entry with the most common DNA and genes. This sample is represented by a few hundred thousand distinct CDR3 sequences; 25% to 30% of them were singletons. The ten largest clones capture around a third of the sample. The treatment or condition label, read with the paper, signifies: allogeneic hematopoietic cell transplantation with graft depleted of TCRalphabeta T cells and CD19 B cells.

Sequenced material: PBMCs, taken before TCRalphabeta/CD19-depleted stem cell transplant. All receptors come from a boy in the first two years of life with Wiskott-Aldrich syndrome, due to receive a stem cell transplant.

The chain combines TRBV21-1 with TRBJ2-2; the D call of TRBD1 is as the table states it, not checked on the DNA. TRBV21-1 is assigned pseudogene status. The CDR3 contains 15 residues. The CDR3 spells CASSTRDREGGELFF. The CDR3 coding sequence is TGTGCCAGCAGCACACGGGACAGGGAGGGCGGGGAGCTGTTTTTT.

The CDR3 DNA follows: TGTGCCAGCCGTGACACGGGCTACGAGCAGTACTTC. Its translation is CASRDTGYEQYF. The V gene is TRBV6-2 or TRBV6-3, the J gene TRBJ2-7, with no clear D. This CDR3 spans 12 amino acids. Germline V lookup: CDR1 MNHEY, CDR2 SVGEGT. Trimming removed 8 bases at V and 3 bases at J, with 11 bases between.

Regarding this clonotype: Compared with germline, one end of the junction differs, possibly owing to a read error. V is TRBV12-3 or TRBV12-4 and J is TRBJ1-4; no firm D call. The CDR3 length is 15 residues. The CDR3 sequence is CAGSSEMSGWEKLFF. As DNA, the CDR3 is TGTGCCGGCAGTTCCGAGATGTCCGGCTGGGAAAAACTGTTTTTT.

This clonotype was detected ten times or more. The rearrangement links TRBV5-1 to TRBJ1-4; D remains ambiguous. The ends were cut back, 4 bases at V and 8 bases at J, with 12 bases in the middle. Per the germline V gene, CDR1 is SGHRS and CDR2 is YFSETQ. There are 13 residues in the CDR3. This chain's CDR3 is CASSVGELEKLFF. As DNA, the CDR3 is TGCGCCAGCAGCGTCGGGGAATTGGAAAAACTGTTTTTT.

This rearrangement joins TRBV18 to TRBJ2-7; TRBD1 is a possible D gene (5 bases). Trimming took off 3 bases at V and 0 bases at J, with 9 bases between the two ends. The CDR3 has 14 residues. The germline CDR1 and CDR2 sequences are KGHSH and LQKENI. CDR3 loop: CASSPLGRSYEQYF. CDR3 DNA: TGTGCCAGCTCACCTTTGGGGCGCTCCTACGAGCAGTACTTC.

The rearrangement uses TRBV20-1 and TRBJ2-5, with 11 bases that match TRBD2. Germline V gene lookup returns CDR1 DFQATT and CDR2 SNEGSKA (reference sequence). J gave up 5 bases and V 3 bases, and 8 bases lay outside the gene matches. This CDR3 is built from 15 residues. The CDR3 nucleotides are TGCAGTGCTAGCAGGGTAGCGGGAGGGAGGGAGACCCAGTACTTC. Residues: CSASRVAGGRETQYF.

This clonotype was counted between two and nine times. V gene TRBV10-3 combines with J gene TRBJ2-7; 8 bases are a match to TRBD1. There are 13 residues in the CDR3. Germline loops: CDR1 ENHRY, CDR2 SYGVKD. V was pared by 5 bases and J by 5 bases, with 5 bases of the junction left unmatched. DNA for the CDR3: TGTGCCATCAGTCGACAGGGGAGGAACGAGCAGTACTTC. Protein sequence: CAISRQGRNEQYF.

This clonotype was observed a single time. The chain is built from TRBV10-2 and TRBJ2-1; 8 bases line up with TRBD1. CDR1 and CDR2 from the germline V gene are WSHSY and SAAADI. The V and J ends lost 7 bases and 4 bases, in that order; junction bases with no gene match: 12. The CDR3 consists of 16 residues. The CDR3: CASTNPQGANYNEQFF. CDR3 nucleotides: TGCGCCAGCACCAACCCCCAGGGGGCGAATTACAATGAGCAGTTCTTC.

V usage is TRBV11-2 and J usage is TRBJ2-2, with TRBD2 identical over 8 bases. Trimming cost V 10 bases and J 6 bases; bases outside gene matches: 10. The CDR3 has 14 residues. Per germline, CDR1 SGHAT and CDR2 FQNNGV. CDR3 bases: TGTGCCACGGGGGGGTTGTTGGCTTCCGGGGAGCTGTTTTTT. Protein: CATGGLLASGELFF.

The CDR3 reads CSAPGLAGWDTQYF. DNA of the CDR3: TGCAGTGCTCCCGGACTAGCGGGTTGGGATACGCAGTATTTT. The genes are TRBV20-1 and TRBJ2-3, with 11 bases fitting TRBD2. V shed 5 bases and J 6 bases; nucleotides not matched to a gene: 7. CDR3 length: 14 residues. The germline gives CDR1 DFQATT, CDR2 SNEGSKA (reference sequence).

This chain uses TRBV28 with TRBJ2-7; TRBD1 is a possible D gene (6 bases). The germline V and J ends were trimmed by 6 bases and 3 bases, with 18 bases remaining between them. This CDR3 region has 15 residues. Germline CDR1 is MDHEN and CDR2 is SYDVKM. The CDR3 loop reads CASSPAETGLYEQYF. CDR3 DNA: TGTGCCAGCAGCCCTGCTGAGACAGGTCTCTACGAGCAGTACTTC.

The chain joins TRBV5-6 to TRBJ2-7; 10 nucleotides match TRBD2. Trimming took 3 bases from V and 7 from J; bases not matched to a gene: 10. The CDR3 totals 15 residues. Germline V CDR1 and CDR2: SGHDT, YYEEEE. The CDR3 is CASSWGLAGVSEQYF. The CDR3 DNA reads as TGTGCCAGCAGCTGGGGTCTAGCGGGAGTATCGGAGCAGTACTTC.

This clonotype was counted only a few times. The chain couples TRBV11-3 to TRBJ2-1; D is unclear. The V gene's germline CDR1 is SGHNT and CDR2 YENEEA. The CDR3 is 12 residues long. V was shortened by 0 bases and J by 12 bases, with 9 bases between the two germline ends. CDR3 residues: CASSLDRTRQFF. The CDR3 coding sequence is TGTGCCAGCAGCTTAGACAGAACTCGGCAGTTCTTC.

The gene calls are TRBV20-1 and TRBJ1-5; weak D call: TRBD1 (6 bases). The CDR3 contains 17 residues. CDR1 and CDR2 (germline): DFQATT, SNEGSKA (reference sequence). Trimming stripped 0 bases from V and 4 bases from J, with 19 bases between. This chain's CDR3 is CSARDWARGTQNQPQHF. CDR3 sequence (DNA): TGCAGTGCTAGAGATTGGGCCAGGGGAACTCAAAATCAGCCCCAGCATTTT.

This clonotype turned up a few times. This sequence joins TRBV4-1 and TRBJ2-7; D is unclear. Deletions cut 6 bases from V and 4 bases from J, with 19 bases between. This CDR3 comprises 15 residues. Per germline, CDR1 MGHRA and CDR2 YSYEKL. For the CDR3, the DNA is TGCGCCAGCAGGAAGGAACTCCAGGATCGGTACGAGCAGTACTTC. Translated, it gives CASRKELQDRYEQYF.

This sequence joins TRBV5-1 and TRBJ2-1; TRBD2 matches at 13 bases. CDR1 SGHRS and CDR2 YFSETQ come from the germline V gene. V shed 4 bases and J 2 bases; nucleotides not matched to a gene: 9. The CDR3 extends over 18 amino acids. As DNA, the CDR3 is TGCGCCAGCAGCCCCCGTGGGGGACTAGCGGGAACCTACAATGAGCAGTTCTTC. The encoded protein is CASSPRGGLAGTYNEQFF.

The chain joins TRBV6-4 to TRBJ2-1, with TRBD2 identical over 8 bases. Germline values: CDR1 MRHNA, CDR2 SNTAGT. V was pared by 2 bases and J by 9 bases, with 9 bases of the junction left unmatched. CDR3 length: 15 residues. The CDR3 bases are TGTGCCAGCAGTGACGTGGCGGGAGGTCGGCGTGAGCAGTTCTTC. Translating it yields CASSDVAGGRREQFF.

The V and J genes are TRBV28 and TRBJ2-3, with 7 bases that match TRBD2. Trimming removed 5 bases from V and 2 bases from J; junction bases left unmatched: 7. Germline assignment: CDR1 MDHEN and CDR2 SYDVKM. This CDR3 spans 15 amino acids. This CDR3 reads CASSRLAGPTDTQYF. The CDR3 coding sequence is TGTGCCAGCAGTCGATTAGCGGGCCCCACAGATACGCAGTATTTT.

The chain links TRBV5-1 to TRBJ2-7, with D possibly being TRBD1 or TRBD2 (5 bases each). This CDR3 has 15 residues. Trimming removed 4 bases at V and 6 bases at J, with 20 bases between. Germline V gene lookup returns CDR1 SGHRS and CDR2 YFSETQ. CDR3 loop: CASSRDRREWSEQYF. Here the CDR3 DNA reads TGCGCCAGCAGCCGGGATCGCAGGGAATGGAGCGAGCAGTACTTC. Full variable domain (rest looked up from reference TRBV5-1 and TRBJ2-7): KAGVTQTPRYLIKTRGQQVTLSCSPISGHRSVSWYQQTPGQGLQFLFEYFSETQRNKGNFPGRFSGRQFSNSRSEMNVSTLELGDSALYLCASSRDRREWSEQYFGPGTRLTVT.

This chain connects TRBV4-1 to TRBJ2-3; D is possibly TRBD1 (6 bases). Trimming cost V 4 bases and J 2 bases, with 13 bases left between them. The germline gives CDR1 MGHRA, CDR2 YSYEKL. The CDR3 runs 15 residues. Here the CDR3 reads CASSLTGQPTDTQYF. In DNA form, the CDR3 reads TGCGCCAGCAGCCTAACGGGACAACCCACAGATACGCAGTATTTT.

This chain connects TRBV3-1 to TRBJ1-1; D gene unclear. Germline V CDR1 and CDR2: LGHDT, YNNKEL (reference sequence). This CDR3 is built from 13 residues. V lost 6 bases and J lost 7, with 15 bases in between. The CDR3 sequence: CASRHPEGGEAFF. CDR3 bases: TGTGCCAGCAGACATCCCGAGGGCGGTGAAGCTTTCTTT.